This T cell receptor (beta chain) was captured in a study of blood T cell repertoires in COVID-19. Study overall: The cDNA or gDNA used as material had been derived from T cells, B-cell-depleted T cells, or PBMCs.

Clones were sequenced by immunoSEQ multiplex PCR, and TCRdb holds only the in-frame ones, with some missing. The sample has a few hundred thousand clones; approximately 88% are singletons. The CDR3 has 14 amino acids. Germline V gene lookup returns CDR1 SGHDN and CDR2 FVKESK. Trimming stripped 4 bases from V and 4 bases from J, with 13 bases between. Specimen: PBMCs or T cells enriched from blood (not recorded which). The chain links TRBV14 to TRBJ1-2; no reliable D call. The clonotype originates from a middle-aged woman who had been exposed to COVID-19. Written as DNA, the CDR3 is TGTGCCAGCAGCCCCGGGTACAAAGGCTATGGCTACACCTTC. This sequence encodes CASSPGYKGYGYTF.